Each of the 22 T cell receptor beta chains below was sequenced from the same sample in a study of cytomegalovirus exposure and HLA in healthy donors. The PCR contained 60 Vbeta and 13 Jbeta primers. Sequencing used immunoSEQ multiplex PCR; TCRdb keeps in-frame clones, though not all of them. The data show under 95,000 clones, approximately 7.6% seen once. The sample consisted of PBMCs. The receptors originated from a man aged 50-59 years in good health and CMV-seronegative.

A note on this clone: This same CDR3 is encoded by further DNA sequences in the sample. V and J are TRBV5-6 and TRBJ2-1; 8 bases are shared with TRBD1. This CDR3 region has 15 residues. V trimming: 4 bases; J trimming: 7 bases; junction bases outside the gene matches: 10. CDR1 and CDR2 from the germline V gene are SGHDT and YYEEEE. CDR3 sequence reads: CASSPGTGLGNEQFF. The CDR3 DNA follows: TGTGCCAGCAGCCCAGGGACAGGTTTAGGAAATGAGCAGTTCTTC.

This clone was observed a handful of times. The rearrangement links TRBV30 to TRBJ1-2, with 9 bases identical to TRBD1. This CDR3 is built from 15 residues. V shed 3 bases, J shed 1 base, and the junction held 6 bases outside the gene matches. Germline CDR1 and CDR2: GTSNPN and SVGIG (reference sequence). This chain's CDR3 is CAWSLRDRDNYGYTF. DNA of the CDR3: TGTGCCTGGAGCCTAAGGGACAGGGATAACTATGGCTACACCTTC.

V usage is TRBV6-6 and J usage is TRBJ2-5; tentative D call: TRBD1 (5 bases). CDR3 length: 13 amino acids. The germline V and J ends were trimmed by 6 bases and 1 base, with 9 bases remaining between them. CDR1 and CDR2 from the germline V gene are MNHNY and SVGAGI (reference sequence). This chain's CDR3 is CASSPTVQETQYF. CDR3 nucleotide sequence: TGTGCCAGCAGCCCGACAGTCCAAGAGACCCAGTACTTC.

The chain uses TRBV10-1 and TRBJ1-2; 7 bases line up with TRBD1. V lost 8 bases, J lost 3 bases, and 6 bases stayed unmatched. Germline values: CDR1 WNHNN, CDR2 SYGVQD (reference sequence). The CDR3 length is 13 residues. The CDR3 sequence is CASGRGRDYGYTF. CDR3 coding DNA: TGCGCCAGCGGAAGGGGGCGGGACTATGGCTACACCTTC.

This clone was found a few times. This rearrangement joins TRBV19 to TRBJ1-2, with a weak D call TRBD1 (6 bases). The germline gives CDR1 LNHDA, CDR2 SQIVND (reference sequence). CDR3 size: 12 residues. Deletions cut 8 bases from V and 5 bases from J, with 12 bases between. CDR3 DNA: TGTGCCAGTCAAGACAGGCTGTATGGCTACACCTTC. This codes for CASQDRLYGYTF.

The J gene is TRBJ1-2, the V gene TRBV9; 7 bases match TRBD1. V shed 2 bases and J 3 bases; nucleotides not matched to a gene: 4. Looked up from germline, CDR1 is SGDLS and CDR2 is YYNGEE. This CDR3 is 14 amino acids long. In nucleotides, the CDR3 is TGTGCCAGCAGCGTCTTAGACAGGGACTATGGCTACACCTTC. It is translated as CASSVLDRDYGYTF.

This chain connects TRBV6-1 to TRBJ1-1; tentative D call: TRBD1 (5 bases). Trimming cost V 2 bases and J 2 bases, with 9 bases left between them. CDR3 length: 14 amino acids. The germline gives CDR1 MNHNS, CDR2 SASEGT. The CDR3 DNA follows: TGTGCCAGCAGTGAATTGGGGGGAAACACTGAAGCTTTCTTT. It encodes CASSELGGNTEAFF.

This clone was counted between two and nine times. The rearrangement uses TRBV4-3 and TRBJ2-7; 11 nucleotides agree with TRBD2. Germline CDR1 is LGHNA and CDR2 is YSLEER. Trimming at V came to 4 bases and at J to 2 bases, leaving 7 bases not matched to a gene. CDR3 length: 16 amino acids. The CDR3 here is CASSPGTSGLTYEQYF. In DNA form, the CDR3 reads TGCGCCAGCAGCCCGGGGACTAGCGGACTCACCTACGAGCAGTACTTC.

This clone was observed a handful of times. The rearrangement uses TRBV5-1 and TRBJ2-7, with a possible D match to TRBD2 (5 bases). Germline lookup yields CDR1 SGHRS and CDR2 YFSETQ. V was pared by 4 bases and J by 2 bases, with 13 bases between. The CDR3 totals 14 residues. This chain's CDR3 is CASSIGLEAYEQYF. The CDR3 nucleotides are TGCGCCAGCAGCATTGGACTCGAAGCCTACGAGCAGTACTTC.

This clone was counted only a few times. CDR3 nucleotide sequence: TGTGCCAGCAGCCCGTATCCGGGACTAGCGGGAAGCACAGATACGCAGTATTTT. Protein product: CASSPYPGLAGSTDTQYF. The chain employs TRBV7-3 and TRBJ2-3; 13 bases agree with TRBD2. Germline values: CDR1 SGHTA, CDR2 FQGTGA. CDR3 length: 18 amino acids. With V trimmed by 5 bases and J by 0 bases, 8 bases remained unmatched.

The rearrangement uses TRBV19 and TRBJ2-5, with TRBD2 matching 7 bases. This CDR3 has 13 amino acids. Trimming at V came to 8 bases and at J to 3 bases, leaving 6 bases not matched to a gene. The germline V gene has CDR1 LNHDA and CDR2 SQIVND (reference sequence). The chain's CDR3 is CASRSSGEETQYF. CDR3 coding DNA: TGTGCCAGTCGTTCGAGCGGGGAAGAGACCCAGTACTTC.

The genes are TRBV4-2 and TRBJ1-2; D not certain. Trimming took 4 bases from V and 2 from J, leaving 14 bases between them. CDR3 length equals 15 residues. The germline CDR1 and CDR2 sequences are LGHNA and YNFKEQ. For the CDR3, the DNA is TGTGCCAGCAGCCCAGGCTCCCAGTCAAACTATGGCTACACCTTC. Translation: CASSPGSQSNYGYTF.

The rearrangement links TRBV19 to TRBJ1-4, with D possibly being TRBD1 (6 bases). The CDR3 contains 14 residues. Germline loops: CDR1 LNHDA, CDR2 SQIVND (reference sequence). Trimming pared 5 bases from V and 8 bases from J, leaving 15 bases between. CDR3 in DNA: TGTGCCAGTAGTTTAGCAGGGGTGGAGGAAAAACTGTTTTTT. This sequence encodes CASSLAGVEEKLFF.

In DNA form, the CDR3 reads TGTGCCAGCACTAACCGACTAGCGGGGGGCGAGCAGTACTTC. Its protein is CASTNRLAGGEQYF. The chain has TRBV6-5 and TRBJ2-7; 13 nucleotides agree with TRBD2. The CDR3 consists of 14 residues. The trim removed 7 bases at V and 6 bases at J, leaving 6 bases unmatched. CDR1 MNHEY and CDR2 SVGAGI come from the germline V gene.

The chain carries TRBV4-2 and TRBJ2-3; TRBD2 aligns across 8 bases. The CDR3 is made up of 19 amino acids. V shed 0 bases, J shed 0 bases, and the junction held 11 bases outside the gene matches. Germline V gives CDR1 LGHNA, CDR2 YNFKEQ. The CDR3 DNA reads TGTGCCAGCAGCCAAGAACCGGTCCGGGAGGGGACTAGCACAGATACGCAGTATTTT. Protein product: CASSQEPVREGTSTDTQYF.

V and J are TRBV9 and TRBJ2-3; 8 positions agree with TRBD1. Germline assignment: CDR1 SGDLS and CDR2 YYNGEE. Trimming cost V 4 bases and J 3 bases; bases outside gene matches: 7. The CDR3 spans 15 residues. CDR3 DNA: TGTGCCAGCAGCCTCCGGGACAGGAGAACAGATACGCAGTATTTT. As protein: CASSLRDRRTDTQYF.

The chain has TRBV28 and TRBJ1-4; 7 bases map to TRBD1. The length of the CDR3 is 14 residues. In germline, CDR1 is MDHEN, CDR2 SYDVKM. J was trimmed by 5 bases and V by 7 bases; bases with no gene match: 7. The CDR3 loop is CASTSGGGNEKLFF. DNA of the CDR3: TGTGCCAGCACCTCGGGAGGGGGCAATGAAAAACTGTTTTTT.

This clone was seen only a few times. The genes are TRBV25-1 and TRBJ1-4, with D tentatively TRBD1 (5 bases). Trimming took off 8 bases at V and 8 bases at J, with 18 bases between the two ends. The CDR3 consists of 14 residues. Germline CDR1 and CDR2: MGHDK and SYGVNS. The CDR3 DNA sequence: TGTGCCAGCGCCGACACCAGGGAAAGGGAAAAACTGTTTTTT. Translation: CASADTREREKLFF.

This clone turned up a few times. This chain uses TRBV13 with TRBJ2-3; perhaps TRBD2 as D (5 bases). V was pared by 5 bases and J by 0 bases, with 21 bases between. Germline V gene data show CDR1 as PRHDT and CDR2 as FYEKMQ (reference sequence). This CDR3 region has 18 residues. The CDR3 region is CASSPSSRRRSSTDTQYF. The CDR3 DNA sequence: TGTGCCAGCAGCCCTAGCTCCAGGCGTCGGAGTAGCACAGATACGCAGTATTTT.

This clone was seen a few times. The chain recombines TRBV27 with TRBJ2-3, with D possibly being TRBD1 (5 bases). V gave up 6 bases and J gave up 0 bases, with 10 bases separating them. Germline CDR1 is MNHEY and CDR2 is SMNVEV (reference sequence). The CDR3 spans 14 residues. The DNA of the CDR3 is TGTGCCAGCAGGGCAGGGTACAGCACAGATACGCAGTATTTT. It specifies CASRAGYSTDTQYF.

This clone turned up a few times. The J gene is TRBJ1-1, the V gene TRBV28; tentative D call: TRBD1 (5 bases). Trimming pared 6 bases from V and 0 bases from J, leaving 17 bases between. The CDR3 loop spans 16 amino acids. Germline CDR1 is MDHEN and CDR2 is SYDVKM. DNA for the CDR3: TGTGCCAGCAGCCTCCCCGGGGGATTGATGAACACTGAAGCTTTCTTT. Protein: CASSLPGGLMNTEAFF.

This clone was seen only a few times. The chain couples TRBV28 to TRBJ2-7, with 10 positions matching TRBD1. This CDR3 has 17 amino acids. Unmatched junction bases numbered 13, after V lost 3 bases and J lost 5 bases. Germline V gives CDR1 MDHEN, CDR2 SYDVKM. The CDR3, as DNA: TGTGCCAGCAGTTTGCCCCTCGGACAGGGGGGTCCTAACGAGCAGTACTTC. It encodes CASSLPLGQGGPNEQYF. Supplemented by reference TRBV28 and TRBJ2-7, the full variable domain reads DVKVTQSSRYLVKRTGEKVFLECVQDMDHENMFWYRQDPGLGLRLIYFSYDVKMKEKGDIPEGYSVSREKKERFSLILESASTNQTSMYLCASSLPLGQGGPNEQYFGPGTRLTVT.